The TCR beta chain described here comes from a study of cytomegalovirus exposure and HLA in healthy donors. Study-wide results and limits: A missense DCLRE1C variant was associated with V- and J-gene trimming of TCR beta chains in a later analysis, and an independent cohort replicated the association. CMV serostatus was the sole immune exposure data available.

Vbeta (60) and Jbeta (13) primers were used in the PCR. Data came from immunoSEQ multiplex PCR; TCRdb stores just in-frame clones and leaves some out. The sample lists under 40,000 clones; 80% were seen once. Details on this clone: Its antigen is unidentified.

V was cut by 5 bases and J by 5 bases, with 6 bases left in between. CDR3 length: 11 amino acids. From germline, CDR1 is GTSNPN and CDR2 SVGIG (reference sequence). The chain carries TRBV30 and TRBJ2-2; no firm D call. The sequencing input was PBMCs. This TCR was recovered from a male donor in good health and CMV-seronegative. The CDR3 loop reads CAWRRTGELFF. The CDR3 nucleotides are TGTGCCTGGCGCAGAACCGGGGAGCTGTTTTTT.